These 14 T cell receptor beta chains were sequenced from one sample in a study of T cell repertoires in cytomegalovirus infection. MiXCR, run by TCRdb on the reads, gives a single entry per CDR3 protein. Of roughly 990,000 distinct CDR3 sequences in the sample, roughly 30% were seen once. What these receptors recognize is not known. The sample in question was cultured CD8+ T cells from PBMCs, obtained from culture after CMV antigen stimulation. The receptors shown here come from a human donor in good health (CMV status not recorded). Some clones in this sample may be carry-over from other donors' samples.

Turning to this clonotype: An end of the junction does not agree with germline; a read error may underlie this. This chain connects TRBV12-5 to TRBJ2-3; D is unclear. The CDR3 spans 15 residues. Germline V gene data show CDR1 as LGHNT and CDR2 as FRNRAP. CDR3 loop: CVSGLVPQVTDTQYF. The CDR3 DNA sequence: TGTGTTAGTGGTTTGGTACCCCAGGTCACAGATACGCAGTATTTT.

In this sample, this clonotype turned up a few times. The chain joins TRBV6-1 to TRBJ1-1, with D unresolved. Trimming removed 7 bases at V and 8 bases at J, with 17 bases between. The germline V gene encodes CDR1 MNHNS and CDR2 SASEGT. The CDR3 is 13 amino acids. CDR3 sequence: CASTIPSTEEAFF. The CDR3 nucleotides are TGTGCCAGCACCATCCCATCGACGGAAGAAGCTTTCTTT.

This chain uses TRBV15 with TRBJ1-5; no reliable D call. Germline CDR1 is LNHNV and CDR2 is YYDKDF (reference sequence). V gave up 0 bases and J gave up 5 bases, with 11 bases separating them. This CDR3 has 15 amino acids. CDR3 loop: CATSRDPRAHQPQHF. The CDR3 DNA follows: TGTGCCACCAGCAGAGATCCCCGGGCCCATCAGCCCCAGCATTTT.

Worth noting for this clonotype: A clone one base away is much larger, so this may be a read error. V gene TRBV7-6 combines with J gene TRBJ2-1; D assignment may be TRBD1 or TRBD2 (5 bases each). Per germline, CDR1 SGHVS and CDR2 FNYEAQ. This CDR3 has 16 amino acids. As DNA, the CDR3 is TGTGCCAACAGCTTAGGTCCAGGGACCATATACAATGAGCAGTTCTTC. Protein sequence: CANSLGPGTIYNEQFF.

This sequence joins TRBV6-6 and TRBJ2-7; no clear D gene. The CDR3 has 14 amino acids. The V gene lost 2 bases and the J gene lost 2 bases, with 10 bases spanning the gap. Germline V gene data show CDR1 as MNHNY and CDR2 as SVGAGI (reference sequence). CDR3 in DNA: TGTGCCAGCAGTTACGCAGGTAGCACCTACGAGCAGTACGTC. Translation: CASSYAGSTYEQYV.

The chain employs TRBV7-3 and TRBJ2-7; D ambiguous. Looked up from germline, CDR1 is SGHTA and CDR2 is FQGTGA. Deletions cut 5 bases from V and 5 bases from J, with 13 bases between. This CDR3 spans 13 amino acids. The CDR3 here is CASSTIADDEQYV. DNA for the CDR3: TGTGCCAGCAGCACAATAGCTGACGACGAGCAGTACGTC.

This clonotype was observed at least ten times. The gene calls are TRBV7-2 and TRBJ2-2; 15 bases are a match to TRBD2. The CDR3 contains 20 residues. With 5 bases clipped from V and 5 bases from J, the junction kept 15 bases outside the gene matches. CDR1 and CDR2 (germline): SGHTA, FQGNSA. The CDR3 region is CASSLRTSGGASVRTGELFF. The CDR3 bases are TGTGCCAGCAGCCTTCGGACTAGCGGGGGGGCGTCGGTCCGAACCGGGGAGCTGTTTTTT. Looking up the rest from reference TRBV7-2 and TRBJ2-2 gives the full variable domain: GAGVSQSPSNKVTEKGKDVELRCDPISGHTALYWYRQSLGQGLEFLIYFQGNSAPDKSGLPSDRFSAERTGGSVSTLTIQRTQQEDSAVYLCASSLRTSGGASVRTGELFFGEGSRLTVL.

The chain is built from TRBV9 and TRBJ2-1, with a possible D match to TRBD2 (6 bases). This CDR3 has 16 amino acids. Germline-derived CDR1 and CDR2 are SGDLS and YYNGEE. The V end was cut by 3 bases, the J end by 3 bases, with 16 bases between. This CDR3 is CASSEEGKYLYNEQFF. CDR3 nucleotides: TGTGCCAGCAGCGAGGAGGGCAAGTATCTCTACAATGAGCAGTTCTTC.

In its sample, this clonotype was seen a few times. V usage is TRBV19 and J usage is TRBJ2-7; TRBD1 matches at 9 bases. V gave up 6 bases and J gave up 3 bases; unmatched junction bases: 6. This CDR3 comprises 14 residues. Per germline, CDR1 LNHDA and CDR2 SQIVND (reference sequence). The CDR3 nucleotides are TGTGCCAGTAGCCCGGGACAGGGAATCTACGAGCAGTACGTC. Protein sequence: CASSPGQGIYEQYV.

The chain uses TRBV25-1 and TRBJ2-1; 11 nucleotides agree with TRBD1. The CDR3 runs to 16 residues. The V gene's germline CDR1 is MGHDK and CDR2 SYGVNS. V shed 6 bases, J shed 1 base, and the junction held 5 bases outside the gene matches. This CDR3 is CASRRTGGRSYNEQFF. CDR3 sequence (DNA): TGTGCCAGCAGAAGGACAGGGGGCAGGTCCTACAATGAGCAGTTCTTC.

This chain connects TRBV24-1 to TRBJ2-2, with a tentative D call TRBD2 (6 bases). The germline V gene has CDR1 KGHDR and CDR2 SFDVKD. CDR3 size: 15 residues. The V gene lost 4 bases and the J gene lost 4 bases, with 12 bases spanning the gap. The CDR3 loop reads CATSDTRGSTGELFF. The DNA of the CDR3 is TGTGCCACCAGTGACACGCGGGGTAGCACCGGGGAGCTGTTTTTT.

This clonotype has more than one count but fewer than ten. This chain connects TRBV4-3 to TRBJ1-1, with 7 bases matching TRBD1. The J segment lost 2 bases and the V segment lost 4 bases, leaving 13 bases of the junction unmatched. This CDR3 has 17 residues. Germline-derived CDR1 and CDR2 are LGHNA and YSLEER. The CDR3 region is CASSPFYEGQFNTEAFF. The CDR3 region has the DNA TGCGCCAGCAGCCCCTTCTATGAGGGACAGTTTAACACTGAAGCTTTCTTT.

This clonotype was recorded a few times. The V and J genes are TRBV28 and TRBJ2-1, with 7 bases matching TRBD1. V was pared by 3 bases and J by 4 bases, with 6 bases of the junction left unmatched. The CDR3 spans 15 residues. CDR1 and CDR2 from the germline V gene are MDHEN and SYDVKM. CDR3 residues: CASSFSWDSYNEQFF. CDR3 DNA sequence: TGTGCCAGCAGTTTTTCGTGGGACAGTTACAATGAGCAGTTCTTC. Complete variable domain (other parts from reference TRBV28 and TRBJ2-1): DVKVTQSSRYLVKRTGEKVFLECVQDMDHENMFWYRQDPGLGLRLIYFSYDVKMKEKGDIPEGYSVSREKKERFSLILESASTNQTSMYLCASSFSWDSYNEQFFGPGTRLTVL.

As to this clonotype: A read error may produce the germline difference seen at one junction end. The J gene is TRBJ2-2, the V gene TRBV6-5, with D uncertain. The CDR3 length is 14 residues. The germline V gene has CDR1 MNHEY and CDR2 SVGAGI. The chain's CDR3 is CASTYLGETGELFF. The CDR3 coding sequence is TGTGCCAGCACTTACTTGGGTGAAACCGGGGAGCTGTTTTTT.